Included here is one TCR beta chain sequence, with context. Its target is unknown. Use of 60 Vbeta and 13 Jbeta primers characterized the PCR. Profiled with immunoSEQ multiplex PCR; TCRdb holds only in-frame clones, not every one. Among some 110,000 clones listed, approximately 80% were seen once. Trimming took off 1 base at V and 9 bases at J, with 10 bases between the two ends. Germline V gene sequence: CDR1 SGHTA, CDR2 FQGTGA. This CDR3 is 13 amino acids long. The data belong to a study of cytomegalovirus exposure and HLA in healthy donors. At the level of the study: Genotyping of some 390 donors showed that over 80% belonged to the Caucasian-associated ancestry cluster.

Study-level results: With further analysis later on, most CMV-associated TCR beta chains appeared HLA-restricted. Most subjects had HLA-A and HLA-B alleles reportedly predicted accurately by TCR beta sequences.

The chain couples TRBV7-3 to TRBJ2-1; D gene uncertain. The sequence came from a woman aged 40 to 49 in good health and CMV-seropositive. The sample was PBMCs. The CDR3 sequence is CASSLIQNTEQFF. CDR3 nucleotides: TGTGCCAGCAGCTTAATCCAGAACACTGAGCAGTTCTTC.